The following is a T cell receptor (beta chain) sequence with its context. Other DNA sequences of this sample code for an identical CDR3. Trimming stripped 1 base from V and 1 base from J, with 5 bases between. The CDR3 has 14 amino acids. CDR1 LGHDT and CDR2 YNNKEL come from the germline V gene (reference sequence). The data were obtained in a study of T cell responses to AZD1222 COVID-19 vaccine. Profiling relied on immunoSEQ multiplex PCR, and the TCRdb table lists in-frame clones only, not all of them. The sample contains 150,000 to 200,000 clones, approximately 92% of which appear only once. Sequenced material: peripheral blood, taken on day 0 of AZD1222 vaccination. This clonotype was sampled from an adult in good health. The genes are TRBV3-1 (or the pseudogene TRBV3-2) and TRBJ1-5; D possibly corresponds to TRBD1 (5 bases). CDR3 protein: CASSQGGSNQPQHF. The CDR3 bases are TGTGCCAGCAGCCAAGGGGGGAGCAATCAGCCCCAGCATTTT.